These 9 T cell receptor beta chains came from one sample sequenced in a study of memory CD4+ T cells and cytomegalovirus serostatus. Using immunoSEQ multiplex PCR, the repertoire was profiled, and TCRdb retains in-frame clones only, with some absent. The sample includes approximately 53,000 clones, under 90% of them seen just once. The sort gate was single viable CD3+CD4+CD8-CD45RO+ cells for memory CD4+ T cells. The specimen sequenced was memory CD4+ T cells from blood. These receptors were taken from an adult in good health and CMV-seronegative.

The chain couples TRBV6-1 to TRBJ2-3, with D unclear. V was clipped by 4 bases and J by 1 base, with 15 bases between them. CDR3 length: 16 residues. CDR1 is MNHNS and CDR2 is SASEGT in the germline V gene. The DNA of the CDR3 is TGTGCCAGCAGTGCCGTATTACCAGGAGGCACAGATACGCAGTATTTT. The encoded protein is CASSAVLPGGTDTQYF.

This chain joins TRBV19 and TRBJ1-2; no reliable D call. CDR1 and CDR2 (germline): LNHDA, SQIVND (reference sequence). This CDR3 is 15 amino acids long. V lost 3 bases to trimming and J lost 6 bases, with 17 bases between them. The CDR3 DNA is TGTGCCAGTAGTATTTCGGGAGGTTTTCCTGATGGCTACACCTTC. It translates to CASSISGGFPDGYTF. The full variable domain, rest sourced from reference TRBV19 and TRBJ1-2, is DGGITQSPKYLFRKEGQNVTLSCEQNLNHDAMYWYRQDPGQGLRLIYYSQIVNDFQKGDIAEGYSVSREKKESFPLTVTSAQKNPTAFYLCASSISGGFPDGYTFGSGTRLTVV.

The gene calls are TRBV5-8 and TRBJ2-3; possible D gene TRBD2, 5 bases. Germline CDR1 and CDR2: SGHTS and YDEGEE. The CDR3 runs to 17 residues. Trimming cost V 5 bases and J 0 bases, with 19 bases left between them. The CDR3 DNA is TGTGCCAGCAGACCCCAGGTGGCGAGCGGAAGCACAGATACGCAGTATTTT. This encodes CASRPQVASGSTDTQYF.

The chain carries TRBV9 and TRBJ2-3, with TRBD2 matching 8 bases. CDR1 SGDLS and CDR2 YYNGEE come from the germline V gene. The CDR3 is 16 residues long. The V gene end was trimmed by 0 bases and the J gene end by 3 bases; junction bases not matched to a gene: 6. The CDR3: CASSVVGGGGTDTQYF. The CDR3 DNA is TGTGCCAGCAGCGTAGTGGGAGGCGGGGGGACAGATACGCAGTATTTT.

The chain is built from TRBV19 and TRBJ1-1; maybe TRBD1 (6 bases). Germline V gene lookup returns CDR1 LNHDA and CDR2 SQIVND (reference sequence). The CDR3 extends over 15 amino acids. V was shortened by 5 bases and J by 2 bases, with 15 bases between the two germline ends. The CDR3 sequence is CASSRPGTFNTEAFF. The CDR3 nucleotides are TGTGCCAGTAGTCGACCCGGGACATTTAACACTGAAGCTTTCTTT.

The chain links TRBV5-1 to TRBJ2-3; D uncertain. The CDR3 totals 16 residues. Deletions cut 0 bases from V and 1 base from J, with 12 bases between. Germline lookup yields CDR1 SGHRS and CDR2 YFSETQ. The CDR3 reads CASSLGSSPRTDTQYF. As DNA, the CDR3 is TGCGCCAGCAGCTTGGGGTCCTCACCCCGCACAGATACGCAGTATTTT. The variable domain in full, with the rest retrieved from reference TRBV5-1 and TRBJ2-3, is KAGVTQTPRYLIKTRGQQVTLSCSPISGHRSVSWYQQTPGQGLQFLFEYFSETQRNKGNFPGRFSGRQFSNSRSEMNVSTLELGDSALYLCASSLGSSPRTDTQYFGPGTRLTVL.

The chain joins TRBV5-1 to TRBJ1-1; tentatively, D is TRBD1 (6 bases). The CDR3 loop spans 14 amino acids. Germline V gene data show CDR1 as SGHRS and CDR2 as YFSETQ. V lost 6 bases, J lost 4 bases, and 16 bases lay in between. This CDR3 is CASNHEGGPTEAFF. DNA for the CDR3: TGCGCCAGCAATCATGAGGGGGGGCCCACTGAAGCTTTCTTT.

In its sample, this clone was seen once. The rearrangement links TRBV6-5 to TRBJ2-2, with D maybe TRBD1 (5 bases). The germline V and J ends were trimmed by 0 bases and 14 bases, with 13 bases remaining between them. The germline CDR1 and CDR2 sequences are MNHEY and SVGAGI. The CDR3 sequence is 13 residues long. The CDR3 DNA follows: TGTGCCAGCAGTTACTCGGTTCCAGGGCGACTGTTTTTT. Translation: CASSYSVPGRLFF.

The chain combines TRBV6-1 with TRBJ1-4; D gene uncertain. The V end was cut by 3 bases, the J end by 0 bases, with 8 bases between. CDR3 length equals 15 residues. Germline V lookup: CDR1 MNHNS, CDR2 SASEGT. CDR3 in amino acids: CASSDAAATNEKLFF. The CDR3, as DNA: TGTGCCAGCAGTGACGCCGCTGCAACTAATGAAAAACTGTTTTTT.